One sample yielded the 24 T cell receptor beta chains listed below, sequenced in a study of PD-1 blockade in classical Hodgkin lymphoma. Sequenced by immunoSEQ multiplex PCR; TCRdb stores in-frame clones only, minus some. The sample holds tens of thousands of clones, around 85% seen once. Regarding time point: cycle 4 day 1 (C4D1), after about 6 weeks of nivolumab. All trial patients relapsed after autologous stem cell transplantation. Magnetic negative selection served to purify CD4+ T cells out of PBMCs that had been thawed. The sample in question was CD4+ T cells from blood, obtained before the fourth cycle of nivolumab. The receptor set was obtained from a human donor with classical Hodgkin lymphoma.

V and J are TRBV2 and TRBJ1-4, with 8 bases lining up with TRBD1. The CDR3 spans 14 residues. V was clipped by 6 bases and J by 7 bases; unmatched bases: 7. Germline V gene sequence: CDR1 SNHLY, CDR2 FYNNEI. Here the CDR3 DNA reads TGTGCCAGCAGCACCGGACAGGGAGGTGAAAAACTGTTTTTT. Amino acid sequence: CASSTGQGGEKLFF.

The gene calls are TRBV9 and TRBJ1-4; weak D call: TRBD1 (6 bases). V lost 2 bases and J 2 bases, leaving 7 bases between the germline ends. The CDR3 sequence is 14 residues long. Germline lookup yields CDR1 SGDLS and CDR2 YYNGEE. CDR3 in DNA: TGTGCCAGCAGCGTCCAGGGGACTAATGAAAAACTGTTTTTT. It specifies CASSVQGTNEKLFF. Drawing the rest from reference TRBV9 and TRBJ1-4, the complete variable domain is DSGVTQTPKHLITATGQRVTLRCSPRSGDLSVYWYQQSLDQGLQFLIQYYNGEERAKGNILERFSAQQFPDLHSELNLSSLELGDSALYFCASSVQGTNEKLFFGSGTQLSVL.

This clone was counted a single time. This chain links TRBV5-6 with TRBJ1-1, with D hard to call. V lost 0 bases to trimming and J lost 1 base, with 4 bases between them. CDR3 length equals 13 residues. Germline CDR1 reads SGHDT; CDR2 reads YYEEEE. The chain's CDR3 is CASSLDENTEAFF. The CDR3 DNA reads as TGTGCCAGCAGCTTGGACGAGAACACTGAAGCTTTCTTT.

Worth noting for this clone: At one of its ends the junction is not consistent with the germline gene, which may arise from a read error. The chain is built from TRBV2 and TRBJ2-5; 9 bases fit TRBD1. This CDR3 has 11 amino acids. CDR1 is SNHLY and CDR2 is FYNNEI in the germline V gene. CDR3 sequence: CASTAGTGLHF. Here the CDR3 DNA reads TGTGCCAGCACGGCCGGGACAGGGCTCCACTTC.

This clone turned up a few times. In DNA, the CDR3 is TGTGCCAGCAGTGTCCGGCGGGCCCTAACAGGCTACACCTTC. This translates into CASSVRRALTGYTF. This chain uses TRBV2 with TRBJ1-2; D unresolved. Germline-derived CDR1 and CDR2 are SNHLY and FYNNEI. This CDR3 comprises 14 residues. Trimming took 4 bases from V and 8 from J, leaving 17 bases between them.

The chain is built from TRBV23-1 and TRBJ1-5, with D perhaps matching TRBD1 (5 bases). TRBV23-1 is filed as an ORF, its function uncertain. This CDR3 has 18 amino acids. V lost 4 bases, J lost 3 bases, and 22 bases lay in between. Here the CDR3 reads CASSPHRPRALFNQPQHF. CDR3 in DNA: TGCGCCAGCAGTCCACATAGACCCAGGGCCTTGTTCAATCAGCCCCAGCATTTT.

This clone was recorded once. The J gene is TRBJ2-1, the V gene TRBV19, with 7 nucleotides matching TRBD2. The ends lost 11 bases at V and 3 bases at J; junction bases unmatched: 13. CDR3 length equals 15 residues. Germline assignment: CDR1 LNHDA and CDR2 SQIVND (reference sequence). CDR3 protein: CASKVGGLDYNEQFF. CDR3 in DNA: TGTGCCTCAAAAGTGGGAGGGCTGGACTACAATGAGCAGTTCTTC.

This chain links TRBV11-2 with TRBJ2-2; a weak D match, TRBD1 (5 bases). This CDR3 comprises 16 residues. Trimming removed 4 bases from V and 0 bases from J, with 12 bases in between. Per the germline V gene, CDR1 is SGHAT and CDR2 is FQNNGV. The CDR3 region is CASSSVGAANTGELFF. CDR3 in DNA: TGTGCCAGCAGCTCGGTAGGGGCCGCGAACACCGGGGAGCTGTTTTTT.

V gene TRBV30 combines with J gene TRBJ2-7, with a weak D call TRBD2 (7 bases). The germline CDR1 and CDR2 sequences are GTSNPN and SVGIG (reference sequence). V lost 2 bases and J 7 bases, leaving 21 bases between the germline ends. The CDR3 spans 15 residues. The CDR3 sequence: CAWSPYTGFGREQYF. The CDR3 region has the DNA TGTGCCTGGAGTCCATATACAGGGTTCGGGAGGGAGCAGTACTTC.

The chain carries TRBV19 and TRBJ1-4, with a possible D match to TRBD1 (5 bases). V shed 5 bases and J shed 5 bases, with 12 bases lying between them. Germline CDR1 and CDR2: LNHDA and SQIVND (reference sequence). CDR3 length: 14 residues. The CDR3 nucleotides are TGTGCCAGTAGTCCCCGACAGAAGAATGAAAAACTGTTTTTT. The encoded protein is CASSPRQKNEKLFF.

The DNA for the CDR3 is TGTGCCAGCAGTACGGGACTAGGCCGTGAGCAGTTCTTC. As protein: CASSTGLGREQFF. This rearrangement joins TRBV5-4 to TRBJ2-1; 8 bases map to TRBD2. In germline, CDR1 is SGHNT, CDR2 YYREEE (reference sequence). CDR3 length: 13 amino acids. V was pared by 5 bases and J by 9 bases, with 7 bases of the junction left unmatched.

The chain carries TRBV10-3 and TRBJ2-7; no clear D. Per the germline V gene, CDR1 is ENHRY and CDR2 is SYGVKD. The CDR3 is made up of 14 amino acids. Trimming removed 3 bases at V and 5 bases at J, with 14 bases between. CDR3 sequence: CAISESRKGHEQYF. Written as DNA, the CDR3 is TGTGCCATCAGTGAATCCAGGAAGGGCCACGAGCAGTACTTC.

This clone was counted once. The CDR3: CASSSIQGARSAFF. The CDR3 DNA reads as TGTGCCAGCAGCTCGATACAGGGGGCGAGGAGCGCTTTCTTT. The chain employs TRBV14 and TRBJ1-1, with TRBD1 identical over 9 bases. The CDR3 contains 14 residues. In germline, CDR1 is SGHDN, CDR2 FVKESK. V was pared by 5 bases and J by 11 bases, with 12 bases of the junction left unmatched.

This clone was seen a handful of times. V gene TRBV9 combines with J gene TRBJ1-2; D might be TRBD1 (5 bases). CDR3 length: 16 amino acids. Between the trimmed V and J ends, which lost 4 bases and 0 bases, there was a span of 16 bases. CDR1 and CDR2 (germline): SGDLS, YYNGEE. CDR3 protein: CASSLTTAPPNYGYTF. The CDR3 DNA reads TGTGCCAGCAGCCTAACGACAGCTCCCCCTAACTATGGCTACACCTTC.

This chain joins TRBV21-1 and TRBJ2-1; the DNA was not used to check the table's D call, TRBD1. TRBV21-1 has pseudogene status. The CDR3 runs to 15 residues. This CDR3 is CASTNRDIGYNEQFF. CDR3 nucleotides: TGTGCCAGCACCAATCGGGACATCGGGTACAATGAGCAGTTCTTC.

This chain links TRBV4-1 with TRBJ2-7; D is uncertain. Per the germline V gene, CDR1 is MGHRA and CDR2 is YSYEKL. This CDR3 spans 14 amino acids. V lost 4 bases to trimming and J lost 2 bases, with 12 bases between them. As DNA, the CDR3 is TGCGCCAGCAGCCCCCTAGGCGAAACCTACGAGCAGTACTTC. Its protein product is CASSPLGETYEQYF.

The CDR3 loop reads CASSPGTGAYEQYF. The CDR3 DNA reads TGTGCCAGCAGCCCCGGGACAGGAGCCTACGAGCAGTACTTC. V usage is TRBV11-2 and J usage is TRBJ2-7; 8 nucleotides line up with TRBD1. Germline V CDR1 and CDR2: SGHAT, FQNNGV. CDR3 length equals 14 residues. With V trimmed by 5 bases and J by 2 bases, 5 bases remained unmatched. Looking up the rest from reference TRBV11-2 and TRBJ2-7 gives the full variable domain: EAGVAQSPRYKIIEKRQSVAFWCNPISGHATLYWYQQILGQGPKLLIQFQNNGVVDDSQLPKDRFSAERLKGVDSTLKIQPAKLEDSAVYLCASSPGTGAYEQYFGPGTRLTVT.

CDR3 in amino acids: CASLGHRTTNEQFF. In DNA, the CDR3 is TGTGCCAGCCTAGGACACCGAACTACTAATGAGCAGTTCTTC. This chain uses TRBV6-1 with TRBJ2-1; weak D call: TRBD1 (5 bases). CDR3 length equals 14 residues. Deletions cut 8 bases from V and 7 bases from J, with 18 bases between. Germline CDR1 is MNHNS and CDR2 is SASEGT.

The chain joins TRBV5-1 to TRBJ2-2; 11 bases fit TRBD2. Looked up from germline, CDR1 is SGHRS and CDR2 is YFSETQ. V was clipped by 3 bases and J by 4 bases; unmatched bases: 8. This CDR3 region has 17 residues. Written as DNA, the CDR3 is TGCGCCAGCAGCTCCGGCGGTAGCGGGAGGGGCACCGGGGAGCTGTTTTTT. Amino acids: CASSSGGSGRGTGELFF. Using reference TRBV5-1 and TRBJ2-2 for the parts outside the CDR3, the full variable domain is KAGVTQTPRYLIKTRGQQVTLSCSPISGHRSVSWYQQTPGQGLQFLFEYFSETQRNKGNFPGRFSGRQFSNSRSEMNVSTLELGDSALYLCASSSGGSGRGTGELFFGEGSRLTVL.

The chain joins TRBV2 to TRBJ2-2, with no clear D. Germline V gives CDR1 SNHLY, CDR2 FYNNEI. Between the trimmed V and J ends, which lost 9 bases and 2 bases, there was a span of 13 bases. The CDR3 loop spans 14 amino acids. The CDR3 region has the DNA TGTGCCAGTAGGGCAAAATATAACACCGGGGAGCTGTTTTTT. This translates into CASRAKYNTGELFF. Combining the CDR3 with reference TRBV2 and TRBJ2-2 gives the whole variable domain EPEVTQTPSHQVTQMGQEVILRCVPISNHLYFYWYRQILGQKVEFLVSFYNNEISEKSEIFDDQFSVERPDGSNFTLKIRSTKLEDSAMYFCASRAKYNTGELFFGEGSRLTVL.

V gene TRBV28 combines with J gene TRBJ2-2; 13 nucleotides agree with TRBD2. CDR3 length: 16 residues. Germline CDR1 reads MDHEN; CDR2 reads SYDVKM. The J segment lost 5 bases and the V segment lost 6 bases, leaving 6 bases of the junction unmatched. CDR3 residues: CASSQGLAGKTGELFF. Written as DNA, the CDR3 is TGTGCCAGCAGCCAGGGACTAGCGGGAAAGACCGGGGAGCTGTTTTTT.

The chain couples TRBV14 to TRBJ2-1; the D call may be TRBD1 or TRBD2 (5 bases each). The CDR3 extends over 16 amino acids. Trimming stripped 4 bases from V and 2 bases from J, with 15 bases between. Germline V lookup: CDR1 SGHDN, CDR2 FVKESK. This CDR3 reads CASSRSGTLTYNEQFF. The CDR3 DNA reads TGTGCCAGCAGCCGTTCCGGGACCCTAACCTACAATGAGCAGTTCTTC. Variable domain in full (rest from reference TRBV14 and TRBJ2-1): EAGVTQFPSHSVIEKGQTVTLRCDPISGHDNLYWYRRVMGKEIKFLLHFVKESKQDESGMPNNRFLAERTGGTYSTLKVQPAELEDSGVYFCASSRSGTLTYNEQFFGPGTRLTVL.

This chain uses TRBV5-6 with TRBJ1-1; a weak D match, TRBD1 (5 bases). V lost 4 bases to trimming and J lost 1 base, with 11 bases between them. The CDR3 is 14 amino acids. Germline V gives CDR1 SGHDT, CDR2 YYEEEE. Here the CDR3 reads CASSQGAGNTEAFF. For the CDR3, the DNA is TGTGCCAGCAGCCAAGGGGCAGGGAACACTGAAGCTTTCTTT.

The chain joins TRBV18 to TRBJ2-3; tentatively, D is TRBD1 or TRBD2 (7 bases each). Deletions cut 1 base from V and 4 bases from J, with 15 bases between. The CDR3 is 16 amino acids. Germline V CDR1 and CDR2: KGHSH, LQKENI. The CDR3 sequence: CASSPQQGGGSDTQYF. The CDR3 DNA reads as TGTGCCAGCTCACCACAACAGGGAGGGGGCTCAGATACGCAGTATTTT.